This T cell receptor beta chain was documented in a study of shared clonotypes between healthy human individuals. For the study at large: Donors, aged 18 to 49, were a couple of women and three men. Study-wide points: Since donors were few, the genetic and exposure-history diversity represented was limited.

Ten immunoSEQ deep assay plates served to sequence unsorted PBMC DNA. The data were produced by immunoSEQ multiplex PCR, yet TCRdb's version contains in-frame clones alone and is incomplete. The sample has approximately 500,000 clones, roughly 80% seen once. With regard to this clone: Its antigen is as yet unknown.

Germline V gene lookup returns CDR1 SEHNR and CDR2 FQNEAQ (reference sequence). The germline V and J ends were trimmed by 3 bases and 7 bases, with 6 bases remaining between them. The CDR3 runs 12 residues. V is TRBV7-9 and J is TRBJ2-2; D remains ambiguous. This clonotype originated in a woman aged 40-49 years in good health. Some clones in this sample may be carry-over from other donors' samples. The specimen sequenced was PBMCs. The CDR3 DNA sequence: TGTGCCAGCAGCTTCCAGGTCGGGGAGCTGTTTTTT. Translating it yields CASSFQVGELFF.